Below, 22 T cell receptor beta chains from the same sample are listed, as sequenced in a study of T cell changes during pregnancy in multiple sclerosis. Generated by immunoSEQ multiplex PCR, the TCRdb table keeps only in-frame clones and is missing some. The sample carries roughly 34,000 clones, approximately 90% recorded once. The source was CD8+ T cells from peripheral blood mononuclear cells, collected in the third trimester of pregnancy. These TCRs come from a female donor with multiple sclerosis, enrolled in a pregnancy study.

In DNA form, the CDR3 reads TGTGCTAGTGGTTTGATGACAGGGGGCTGGAATCAGCCCCAGCATTTT. Its translation: CASGLMTGGWNQPQHF. V is TRBV12-5 and J is TRBJ1-5; TRBD1 aligns across 10 bases. Germline-derived CDR1 and CDR2 are LGHNT and FRNRAP. There are 16 residues in the CDR3. V dropped 2 bases and J dropped 4; count of bases not matched to a gene: 5.

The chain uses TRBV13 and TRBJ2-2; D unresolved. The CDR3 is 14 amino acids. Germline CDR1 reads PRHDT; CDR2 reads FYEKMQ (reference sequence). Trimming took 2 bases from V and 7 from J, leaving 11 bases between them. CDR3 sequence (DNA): TGTGCCAGCAGCTTACCCACTGCCGGCGGGGAGCTGTTTTTT. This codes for CASSLPTAGGELFF.

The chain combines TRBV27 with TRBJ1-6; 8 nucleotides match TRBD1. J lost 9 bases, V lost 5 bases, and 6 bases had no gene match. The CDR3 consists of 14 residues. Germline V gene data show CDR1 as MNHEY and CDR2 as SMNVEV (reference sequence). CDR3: CASSRTGGGSPLHF. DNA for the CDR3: TGTGCCAGCAGTCGTACAGGGGGGGGTTCACCCCTCCACTTT.

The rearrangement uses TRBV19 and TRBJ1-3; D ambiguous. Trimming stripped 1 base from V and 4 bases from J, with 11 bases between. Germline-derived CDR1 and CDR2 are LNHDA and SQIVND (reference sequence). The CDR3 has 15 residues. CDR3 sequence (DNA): TGTGCCAGTAGTATAGGACTCTCTGGAGGAAACACCATATATTTT. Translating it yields CASSIGLSGGNTIYF.

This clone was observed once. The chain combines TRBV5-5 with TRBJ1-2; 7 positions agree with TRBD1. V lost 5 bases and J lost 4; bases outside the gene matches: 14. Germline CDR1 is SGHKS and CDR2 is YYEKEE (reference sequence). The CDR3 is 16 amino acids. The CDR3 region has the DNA TGTGCCAGCAGAGATTGGAGTGCACAGGGGAGCTATGGCTACACCTTC. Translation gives CASRDWSAQGSYGYTF.

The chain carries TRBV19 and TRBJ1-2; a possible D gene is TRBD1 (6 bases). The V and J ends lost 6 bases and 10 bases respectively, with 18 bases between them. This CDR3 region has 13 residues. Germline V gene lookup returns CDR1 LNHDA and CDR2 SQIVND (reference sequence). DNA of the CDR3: TGTGCCAGTAGGGGATCGGGACAACCCTTCTACACCTTC. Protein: CASRGSGQPFYTF.

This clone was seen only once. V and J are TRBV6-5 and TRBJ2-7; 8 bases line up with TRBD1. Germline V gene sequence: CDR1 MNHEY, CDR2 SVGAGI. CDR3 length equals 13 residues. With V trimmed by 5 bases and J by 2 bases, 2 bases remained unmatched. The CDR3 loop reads CASSRDRTYEQYF. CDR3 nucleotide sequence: TGTGCCAGCAGTCGGGACAGGACCTACGAGCAGTACTTC.

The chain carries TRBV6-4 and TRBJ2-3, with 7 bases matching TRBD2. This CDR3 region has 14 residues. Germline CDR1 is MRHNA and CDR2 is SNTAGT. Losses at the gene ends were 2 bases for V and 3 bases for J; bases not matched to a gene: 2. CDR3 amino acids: CASSDRGETDTQYF. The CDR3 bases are TGTGCCAGCAGTGACCGGGGGGAGACAGATACGCAGTATTTT.

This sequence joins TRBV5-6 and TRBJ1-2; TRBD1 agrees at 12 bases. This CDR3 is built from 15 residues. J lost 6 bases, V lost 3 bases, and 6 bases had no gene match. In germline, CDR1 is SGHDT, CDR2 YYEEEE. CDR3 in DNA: TGTGCCAGCAGCTGGGGGGGACAGGGGGCGGATGGCTACACCTTC. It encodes CASSWGGQGADGYTF.

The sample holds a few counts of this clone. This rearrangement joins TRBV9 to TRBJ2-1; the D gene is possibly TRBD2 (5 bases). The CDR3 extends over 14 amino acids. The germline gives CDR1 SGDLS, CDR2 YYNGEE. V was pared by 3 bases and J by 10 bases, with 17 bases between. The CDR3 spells CASSARTGVGEQFF. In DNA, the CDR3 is TGTGCCAGCAGCGCCCGGACTGGGGTAGGGGAGCAGTTCTTC. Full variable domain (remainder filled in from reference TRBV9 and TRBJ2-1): DSGVTQTPKHLITATGQRVTLRCSPRSGDLSVYWYQQSLDQGLQFLIQYYNGEERAKGNILERFSAQQFPDLHSELNLSSLELGDSALYFCASSARTGVGEQFFGPGTRLTVL.

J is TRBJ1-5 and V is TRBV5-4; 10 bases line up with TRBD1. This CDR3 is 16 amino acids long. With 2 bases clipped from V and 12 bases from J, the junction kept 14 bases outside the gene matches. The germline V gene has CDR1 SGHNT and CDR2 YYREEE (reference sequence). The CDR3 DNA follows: TGTGCCAGCAGCTTCCCACTCCGGGACAGGGGAGGTCTCCAGCATTTT. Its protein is CASSFPLRDRGGLQHF.

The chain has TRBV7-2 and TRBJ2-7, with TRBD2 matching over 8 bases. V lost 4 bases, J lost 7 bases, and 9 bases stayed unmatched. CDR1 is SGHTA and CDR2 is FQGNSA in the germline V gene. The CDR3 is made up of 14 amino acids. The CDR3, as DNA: TGTGCCAGCAGCTCCTTAGCGGGGCTCTGGGAGCAGTACTTC. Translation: CASSSLAGLWEQYF.

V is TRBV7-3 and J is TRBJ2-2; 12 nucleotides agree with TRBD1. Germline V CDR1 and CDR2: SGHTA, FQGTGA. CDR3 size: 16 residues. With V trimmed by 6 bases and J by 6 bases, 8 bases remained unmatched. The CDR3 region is CASSPGTGGAAGELFF. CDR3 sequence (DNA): TGTGCCAGCAGTCCCGGGACAGGGGGCGCAGCCGGGGAGCTGTTTTTT.

CDR3 sequence reads: CASSSSTSGGVSDTQYF. For the CDR3, the DNA is TGTGCCAGCAGCTCCTCGACTAGCGGTGGAGTCTCAGATACGCAGTATTTT. This chain joins TRBV13 and TRBJ2-3, with 9 positions matching TRBD2. CDR3 length: 17 amino acids. Losses at the gene ends were 4 bases for V and 4 bases for J; bases not matched to a gene: 12. The germline V gene has CDR1 PRHDT and CDR2 FYEKMQ (reference sequence).

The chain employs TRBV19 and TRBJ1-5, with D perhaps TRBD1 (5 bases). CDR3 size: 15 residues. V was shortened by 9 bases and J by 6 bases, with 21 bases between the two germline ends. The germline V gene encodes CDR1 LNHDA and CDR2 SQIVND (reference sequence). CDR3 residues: CARREGTGRSQPQHF. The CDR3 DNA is TGTGCCAGGAGGGAGGGGACGGGAAGGAGTCAGCCCCAGCATTTT. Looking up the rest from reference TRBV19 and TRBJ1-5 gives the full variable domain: DGGITQSPKYLFRKEGQNVTLSCEQNLNHDAMYWYRQDPGQGLRLIYYSQIVNDFQKGDIAEGYSVSREKKESFPLTVTSAQKNPTAFYLCARREGTGRSQPQHFGDGTRLSIL.

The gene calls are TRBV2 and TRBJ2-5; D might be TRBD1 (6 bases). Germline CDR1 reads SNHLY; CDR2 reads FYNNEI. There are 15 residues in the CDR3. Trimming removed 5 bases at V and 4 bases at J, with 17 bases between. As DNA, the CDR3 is TGTGCCAGCAGTCAAACCTCAGGGGAGCGAGAGACCCAGTACTTC. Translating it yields CASSQTSGERETQYF.

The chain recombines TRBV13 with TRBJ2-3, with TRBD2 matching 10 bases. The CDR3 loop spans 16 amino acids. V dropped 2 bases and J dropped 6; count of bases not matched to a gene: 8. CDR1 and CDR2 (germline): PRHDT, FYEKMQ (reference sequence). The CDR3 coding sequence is TGTGCCAGCAGCTTATGGTCCAGCGGGGGGGCCGATACGCAGTATTTT. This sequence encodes CASSLWSSGGADTQYF.

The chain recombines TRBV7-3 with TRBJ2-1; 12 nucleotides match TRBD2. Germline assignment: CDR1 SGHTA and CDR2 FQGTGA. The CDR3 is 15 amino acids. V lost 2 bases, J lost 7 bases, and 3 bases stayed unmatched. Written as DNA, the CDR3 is TGTGCCAGCAGCTTAGGACTAGCGGGGCGGAATGAGCAGTTCTTC. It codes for CASSLGLAGRNEQFF.

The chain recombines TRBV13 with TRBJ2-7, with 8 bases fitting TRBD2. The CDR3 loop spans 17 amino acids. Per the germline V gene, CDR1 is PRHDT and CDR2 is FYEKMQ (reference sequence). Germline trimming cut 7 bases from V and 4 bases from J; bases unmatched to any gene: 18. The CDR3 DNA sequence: TGTGCCAGCAACAATAGGGGTACGGGGGGGCCGGTATACGAGCAGTACTTC. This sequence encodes CASNNRGTGGPVYEQYF.

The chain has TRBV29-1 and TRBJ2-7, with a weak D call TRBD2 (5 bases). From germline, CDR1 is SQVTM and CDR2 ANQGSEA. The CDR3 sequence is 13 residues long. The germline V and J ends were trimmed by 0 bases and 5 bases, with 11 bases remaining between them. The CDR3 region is CSVEDGERDEQYF. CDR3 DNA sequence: TGCAGCGTTGAAGATGGGGAGAGAGACGAGCAGTACTTC.

The CDR3 region is CASSLVQMNTEAFF. The CDR3 DNA reads TGTGCCAGCAGCTTAGTACAGATGAACACTGAAGCTTTCTTT. This chain links TRBV7-2 with TRBJ1-1; D remains ambiguous. Trimming took 1 base from V and 0 from J, leaving 6 bases between them. Germline values: CDR1 SGHTA, CDR2 FQGNSA. The CDR3 consists of 14 residues.

The CDR3 sequence: CASGNSGGAYEQYF. The DNA of the CDR3 is TGTGCCAGCGGAAATAGCGGGGGGGCCTACGAGCAGTACTTC. The rearrangement uses TRBV6-4 and TRBJ2-7; the match to TRBD2 covers 11 bases. There are 14 residues in the CDR3. Germline V gene sequence: CDR1 MRHNA, CDR2 SNTAGT. Unmatched junction bases numbered 5, after V lost 8 bases and J lost 2 bases.